The 2 T cell receptor beta chains in this list originate from one sample, sequenced in a study of shared clonotypes between healthy human individuals. Method: immunoSEQ multiplex PCR; TCRdb's copy keeps in-frame clones and lacks some. The table records 2 million to 2.5 million clones, about 90% of them present only once. Sample: naive CD4+ T cells from PBMCs. The sample's subset: CD45RA+ positively selected. The receptors originated from a man aged 18 to 29 in good health. Some clones in this sample may be carry-over from other donors' samples.

This chain uses TRBV6-1 with TRBJ1-2; unclear D gene. The CDR3 spans 12 residues. CDR1 MNHNS and CDR2 SASEGT come from the germline V gene. V lost 8 bases and J lost 4, with 11 bases in between. The CDR3 DNA follows: TGTGCCAGCGGTCAATTGGGCTATGGCTACACCTTC. Residues: CASGQLGYGYTF.

Comments on this clone: Other DNA variants within this sample encode the same CDR3. The V gene is TRBV7-9, the J gene TRBJ2-7; no firm D call. Per germline, CDR1 SEHNR and CDR2 FQNEAQ (reference sequence). CDR3 length: 11 residues. V lost 1 base and J lost 6, with 4 bases in between. CDR3 bases: TGTGCCAGCAGCTTAGGACTCGAGCAGTACTTC. It yields the protein CASSLGLEQYF.